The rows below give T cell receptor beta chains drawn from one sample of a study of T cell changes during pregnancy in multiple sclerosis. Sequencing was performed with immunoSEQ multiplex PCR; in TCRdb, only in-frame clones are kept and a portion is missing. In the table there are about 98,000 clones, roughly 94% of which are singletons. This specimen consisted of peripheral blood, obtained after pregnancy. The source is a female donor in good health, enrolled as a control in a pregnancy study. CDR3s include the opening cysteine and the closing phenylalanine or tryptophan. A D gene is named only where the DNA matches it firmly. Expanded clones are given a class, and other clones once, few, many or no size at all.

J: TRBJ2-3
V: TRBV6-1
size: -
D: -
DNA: TGTGCCAGCAGTCGGGGAGATACGCAGTATTTT
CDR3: CASSRGDTQYF

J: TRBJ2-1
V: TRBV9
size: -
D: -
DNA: TGTGCCAGCAGCGAGGGGCCCGGCAATGAGCAGTTCTTC
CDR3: CASSEGPGNEQFF

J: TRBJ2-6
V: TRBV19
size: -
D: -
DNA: TGTGCCAGTAGTATTATGTCTGGGGCCAACGTCCTGACTTTC
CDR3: CASSIMSGANVLTF

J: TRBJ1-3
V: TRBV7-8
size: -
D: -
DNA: TGTGCCAGCAGTAGTGCGGGCTACGACTCTGGAAACACCATATATTTT
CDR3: CASSSAGYDSGNTIYF

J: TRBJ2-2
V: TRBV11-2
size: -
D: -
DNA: TGTGCCAGCAGCTCATTTAGCGCGAACACCGGGGAGCTGTTTTTT
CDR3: CASSSFSANTGELFF

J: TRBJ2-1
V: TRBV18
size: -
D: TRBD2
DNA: TGTGCCAGCTCACCTGAATCGGGACTACCTCGAAATGAGCAGTTCTTC
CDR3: CASSPESGLPRNEQFF

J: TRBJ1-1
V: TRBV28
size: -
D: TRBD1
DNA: TGTGCCAGCAGTTCATGGGACAGGGGTAACACTGAAGCTTTCTTT
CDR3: CASSSWDRGNTEAFF

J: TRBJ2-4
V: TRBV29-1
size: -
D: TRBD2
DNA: TGCAGCGTTGAAGTACCATTCGGACTAGCGGGAGTCTTCGGTGACCGAAGGAACATTCAGTACTTC
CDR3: CSVEVPFGLAGVFGDRRNIQYF

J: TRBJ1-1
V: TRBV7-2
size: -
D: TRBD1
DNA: TGTGCCAGCAGCCTACAAGGAGCAGGGGGCGTAGCTTTCTTT
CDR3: CASSLQGAGGVAFF

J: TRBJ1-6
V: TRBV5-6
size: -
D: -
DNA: TGTGCCAGCAGCTCGATTCCAGGGAACTCACCCCTCCACTTT
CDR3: CASSSIPGNSPLHF

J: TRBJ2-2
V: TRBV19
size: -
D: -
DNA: TGTGCCAGCAGCAGGGACACCGGGGAGCTGTTTTTT
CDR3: CASSRDTGELFF

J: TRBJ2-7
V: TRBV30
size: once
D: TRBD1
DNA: TGTGCCTGGAGTGCCGGGACAGGGCCCTACGAGCAGTACTTC
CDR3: CAWSAGTGPYEQYF

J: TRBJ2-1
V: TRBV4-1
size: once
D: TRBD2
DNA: TGCGCCAGCAGCCAAGAACCCTCGGGGGGGTATGAGCAGTTCTTC
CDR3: CASSQEPSGGYEQFF

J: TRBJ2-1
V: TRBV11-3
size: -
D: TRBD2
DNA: TGTGCCAGCAGCCGGGGACTAGCGGGGGGGCCGTACAATGAGCAGTTCTTC
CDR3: CASSRGLAGGPYNEQFF

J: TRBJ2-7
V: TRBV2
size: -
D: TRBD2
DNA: TGTGCCAGCAGTGACCGGCGGGGGGCCTCCTACGAGCAGTACTTC
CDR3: CASSDRRGASYEQYF

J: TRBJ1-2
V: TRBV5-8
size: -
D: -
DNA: TGTGCCAGCAGCCCGAACACAGGGAGGGTCTATGGCTACACCTTC
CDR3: CASSPNTGRVYGYTF

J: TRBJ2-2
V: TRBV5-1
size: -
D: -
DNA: TGCGCCAGCAGCTTAGACACCAGGAACACCGGGGAGCTGTTTTTT
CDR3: CASSLDTRNTGELFF

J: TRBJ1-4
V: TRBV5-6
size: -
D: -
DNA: TGTGCCAGCAGCGCGGTCGGAGGACCCCAAACTAATGAAAAACTGTTTTTT
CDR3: CASSAVGGPQTNEKLFF

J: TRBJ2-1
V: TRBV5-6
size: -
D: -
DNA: TGTGCCAGCAGTCGGAGGGAGACAGGGTACAATGAGCAGTTCTTC
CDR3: CASSRRETGYNEQFF

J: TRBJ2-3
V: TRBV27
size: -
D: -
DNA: TGTGCCAGCAAGCTTTCCGGGGCGCGGGGTGATACGCAGTATTTT
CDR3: CASKLSGARGDTQYF

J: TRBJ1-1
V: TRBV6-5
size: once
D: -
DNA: TGTGCCAGCAGTAGGAGGGAAGGGACTGAAGCTTTCTTT
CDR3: CASSRREGTEAFF

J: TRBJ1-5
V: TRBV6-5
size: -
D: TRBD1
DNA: TGTGCCAGCAGTCGGGGACAGGGGGTGAATCAGCCCCAGCATTTT
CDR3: CASSRGQGVNQPQHF

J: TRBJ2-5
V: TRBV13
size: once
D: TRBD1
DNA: TGTGCCAGCAGCGCGGGGACAGGGGAACAGACCCAGTACTTC
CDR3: CASSAGTGEQTQYF

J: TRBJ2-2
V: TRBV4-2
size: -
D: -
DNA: TGTGCCAGCAGCCAAGAAGCACGGACCGGGGAGCTGTTTTTT
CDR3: CASSQEARTGELFF

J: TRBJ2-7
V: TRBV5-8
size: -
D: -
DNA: TGTGCCAGCAGTTGGGACTTCTCCTACGAGCAGTACTTC
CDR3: CASSWDFSYEQYF

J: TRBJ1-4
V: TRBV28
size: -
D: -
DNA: TGTGCCAGCAGTTTGAGGGCAGCGGATGAAAAACTGTTTTTT
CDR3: CASSLRAADEKLFF

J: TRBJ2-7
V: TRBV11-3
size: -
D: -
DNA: TGTGCCAGCAGTGGGACAACAGGGGGGGCCTACGAGCAGTACTTC
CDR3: CASSGTTGGAYEQYF

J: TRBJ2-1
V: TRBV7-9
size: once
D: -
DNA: TGTGCCAGCAGCCGGGGAGTATATGAGCAGTTCTTC
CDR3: CASSRGVYEQFF

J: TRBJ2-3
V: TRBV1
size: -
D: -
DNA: TGCACCAGCAGCCAAGATCCTTCCCCGGGGGGTACCACAGATACGCAGTATTTT
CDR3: CTSSQDPSPGGTTDTQYF

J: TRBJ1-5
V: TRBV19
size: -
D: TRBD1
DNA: TGTGCCAGTAGTTTTAGTTTCAGACAGGGGGCCGATAGCAATCAGCCCCAGCATTTT
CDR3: CASSFSFRQGADSNQPQHF

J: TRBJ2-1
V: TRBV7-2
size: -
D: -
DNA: TGTGCCAGCAGCTTAGCGGGGCTCCCGCTCAATGAGCAGTTCTTC
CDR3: CASSLAGLPLNEQFF

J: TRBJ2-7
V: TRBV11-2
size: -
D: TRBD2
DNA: TGTGCCAGCAGCTTAACGAGCGGGAGGGGAATCTCCTACGAGCAGTACTTC
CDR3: CASSLTSGRGISYEQYF

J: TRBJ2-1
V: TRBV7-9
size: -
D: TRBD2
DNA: TGTGCCAACCTTGCTAGCGGGAGCAATGAGCAGTTCTTC
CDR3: CANLASGSNEQFF